The rows below give T cell receptor beta chains drawn from one sample of a study of cytotoxic CD8 clonotypes in ibrutinib-treated CLL. Clones were read by immunoSEQ multiplex PCR, and TCRdb kept only the in-frame ones, dropping some. The sample comprises roughly 30,000 clones, 70% to 80% of which are singletons, and 40% to 60% rests with the top ten. Here the sequenced sample was PBMCs, taken after 36 months of ibrutinib treatment. The source is a human donor with chronic lymphocytic leukemia. Both conserved end residues are part of each CDR3. The D gene is left open where the match is weak. Expanded clones are given a class, and other clones once, few, many or no size at all.

j_call	clone_size	v_call	d_call	cdr3_length	cdr3_aa	cdr3_nt
TRBJ2-3	.	TRBV27	.	13	CASSFGGTDTQYF	TGTGCCAGCAGTTTTGGGGGTACAGATACGCAGTATTTT
TRBJ1-5	.	TRBV4-1	.	15	CASSQDGGGTQPQHF	TGCGCCAGCAGCCAAGACGGCGGGGGTACTCAGCCCCAGCATTTT
TRBJ1-6	.	TRBV6-5	TRBD1	15	CASKVATGGFSPLHF	TGTGCCAGCAAAGTCGCAACAGGGGGCTTTTCACCCCTCCACTTT
TRBJ2-7	few	TRBV27	TRBD1	15	CASSLVFGTGLEQYF	TGTGCCAGCAGTTTAGTATTCGGGACAGGGCTGGAGCAGTACTTC
TRBJ2-5	.	TRBV5-4	TRBD2	14	CASSPGGVGETQYF	TGTGCCAGCAGCCCCGGGGGGGTCGGAGAGACCCAGTACTTC
TRBJ2-1	.	TRBV5-1	.	14	CASSPGPGKSEQFF	TGCGCCAGCAGCCCTGGACCGGGGAAGAGTGAGCAGTTCTTC
TRBJ2-7	few	TRBV29-1	.	11	CSVEVLYEQYF	TGCAGCGTTGAAGTCCTCTACGAGCAGTACTTC
TRBJ2-2	few	TRBV5-1	.	13	CASSLDGGRELFF	TGCGCCAGCAGCTTGGATGGTGGGCGGGAGCTGTTTTTT
TRBJ1-3	.	TRBV10-2	.	12	CASSENPGTIYF	TGCGCCAGCAGTGAAAACCCGGGCACCATATATTTT
TRBJ2-7	.	TRBV18	TRBD1	15	CASSPPAGQVAEQYF	TGTGCCAGCTCACCACCGGCGGGACAGGTTGCGGAGCAGTACTTC
TRBJ1-6	.	TRBV27	TRBD1	16	CASSEDRGVQNSPLHF	TGTGCCAGCAGTGAAGACAGGGGGGTACAGAATTCACCCCTCCACTTT
TRBJ1-1	.	TRBV4-2	.	14	CASSAGVLGTEAFF	TGTGCCAGCAGCGCAGGGGTTTTAGGCACTGAAGCTTTCTTT
TRBJ2-2	.	TRBV6-5	TRBD2	14	CASIAGGSTGELFF	TGTGCCAGCATAGCGGGGGGGAGCACCGGGGAGCTGTTTTTT
TRBJ1-2	few	TRBV5-1	TRBD1	15	CASSPAGTGRSDDTF	TGCGCCAGCAGCCCTGCCGGGACAGGGAGGTCCGACGACACCTTC
TRBJ2-3	.	TRBV7-3	.	14	CASSSQGYTDTQYF	TGTGCCAGCAGCTCACAGGGTTACACAGATACGCAGTATTTT
TRBJ2-7	.	TRBV27	.	14	CASSSTRGLYEQYF	TGTGCCAGCAGTTCCACCAGGGGACTCTACGAGCAGTACTTC
TRBJ1-5	.	TRBV7-9	.	15	CASSLDGVRDQPQHF	TGTGCCAGCAGCTTAGATGGGGTAAGGGATCAGCCCCAGCATTTT
TRBJ2-3	.	TRBV5-5	TRBD1	15	CASSLTGANADTQYF	TGTGCCAGCAGCTTGACAGGGGCGAATGCAGATACGCAGTATTTT
TRBJ1-5	.	TRBV6-6	.	14	CASSYPPPNQPQHF	TGTGCCAGCAGTTACCCCCCCCCAAATCAGCCCCAGCATTTT
TRBJ2-2	.	TRBV9	.	14	CASSVVGNTGELFF	TGTGCCAGCAGCGTAGTCGGGAACACCGGGGAGCTGTTTTTT
TRBJ1-2	.	TRBV5-1	.	14	CASSSAEEVYGYTF	TGCGCCAGCAGCTCGGCCGAAGAGGTATATGGCTACACCTTC